This T cell receptor (beta chain) is from a study of blood T cells in healthy people across ages (dated by TCRdb to between 2014 and 2016). In terms of the full investigation: Template switching captured roughly one uniquely barcoded TCR beta cDNA molecule per two T cells in model experiments. Age-related changes in TCR beta repertoire diversity were measured in the study by deep sequencing normalized with unique cDNA molecular identifiers. The donors were split into four age groups: young (average around 15 years), middle-aged (about 40), aged (62) and long-lived (more than 80). To avoid experimental bias, donors of different ages were distributed randomly across sequencing lanes. The study analyzed two additional independent replicas of 1 million unique cDNA reads from the same blood draw for two donors, one aged 18 to 29 and one aged 80 or older. Points the paper makes about the study in general: Because donor CMV infection status was unknown, age-related changes in expanded clonotypes were potentially confounded. Because profiling used bulk unsorted PBMCs, naive and antigen-experienced compartments could not be compared conclusively. Compared with the aged group, the long-lived group had more naive CD4+ T cells, fewer expanded clones and increased TCR diversity, a pattern suggesting age selection. Observed TCR beta diversity per million T cells fell roughly linearly with age, and a significant reduction was already apparent by age around 40. Estimates of total diversity from one million sequenced T cells were regarded as lower bounds and underestimates. Observed TCR beta diversity correlated strongly with the percentage of naive T cells measured by flow cytometry.

The library was built by means of 5' RACE. Sequencing was performed on an Illumina HiSeq 2500. A second PCR of roughly 6 to 11 cycles was run with a J-beta primer mix and a sample-barcoded 5' primer. Each TCR beta cDNA molecule received a unique molecular identifier from a template-switch 5' adaptor carrying 12 random nucleotides. Each sample yielded at least 2.5 million CDR3-containing paired-end reads. The Mint cDNA synthesis kit, primed by a TRBC-specific oligonucleotide, was used to synthesize first-strand cDNA from all RNA. Following uracil-DNA glycosylase treatment, a first 18-cycle PCR with universal primers M1SS and BC2_uni_R was performed on all cDNA. The authors' analysis ran thus. For normalization, 1 million high-quality reads, each with a distinct molecular identifier, were randomly selected from each sample. Instead of being binned into consensus sequences, reads that shared molecular identifiers were thrown out. MiTCR, run with a Q25 quality threshold and the strictest error-elimination algorithm, handled CDR3 identification, clonotype clustering and error correction. A nonparametric unseen species model with Euler transformation was used to estimate lower-bound total TCR beta diversity. TCRdb applied fastp at Q25 and MiXCR to the public reads, then kept only in-frame beta chains. Each record represents a unique CDR3 protein, reported with the most common genes and DNA among its rows. Here the V and J calls rest on TCRdb's processing, not on the authors' analysis. In all, the sample holds 600,000 to 850,000 distinct CDR3 sequences, and around 40% of those were seen once. The biggest ten clones account for more than 20% of the sample.

To note about this clonotype: Its antigen is unknown. The record has no base qualities; no much larger clone is one base away.

Donors were under 40 systemically healthy Caucasian individuals from Russia aged 6 to 90 years. Each donor gave 8 to 10 milliliters of peripheral blood, drawn into EDTA-treated Vacutainer tubes. Ficoll-Paque density-gradient centrifugation was used to isolate PBMCs, with at least 6.5 million per sample. Total RNA, at least 5 micrograms per sample, was extracted from PBMCs with Trizol reagent. Naive CD45RAhigh/CD27high T cell percentages were measured by flow cytometry on a PBMC aliquot from every donor. According to the germline V gene, CDR1 reads MNHEY and CDR2 reads SVGEGT. The CDR3 contains 15 residues, cysteine and phenylalanine counted. The retained sequence is limited to the CDR3, 45 bases, with the frame set at the first base.

The sequence derives from a woman between 55 and 75 years old in good health. The specimen was blood. The chain is assembled from TRBV6-2 or TRBV6-3 and TRBJ2-7; TRBD2 is perhaps the D gene, given 6 matching bases. TRBJ2-4 matches the DNA end more closely, so the J call is doubtful. The DNA reads TGTGCCAGCAGTTACGGGGGGATTAGTGGAAACATTCAGTACTTC. This translates into CASSYGGISGNIQYF.